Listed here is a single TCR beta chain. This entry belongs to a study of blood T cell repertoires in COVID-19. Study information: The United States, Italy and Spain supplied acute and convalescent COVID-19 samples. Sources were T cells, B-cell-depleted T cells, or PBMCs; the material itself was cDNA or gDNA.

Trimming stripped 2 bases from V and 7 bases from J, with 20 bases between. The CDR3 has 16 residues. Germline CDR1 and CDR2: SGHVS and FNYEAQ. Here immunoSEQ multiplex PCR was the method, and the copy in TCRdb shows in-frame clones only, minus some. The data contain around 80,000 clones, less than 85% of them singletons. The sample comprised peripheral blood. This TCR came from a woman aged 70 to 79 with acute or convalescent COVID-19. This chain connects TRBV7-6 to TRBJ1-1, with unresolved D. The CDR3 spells CASSLNQPGLKGEAFF. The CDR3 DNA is TGTGCCAGCAGCTTAAACCAGCCGGGGTTGAAGGGTGAAGCTTTCTTT.